Here is one T cell receptor beta chain with its context. The antigen it recognizes is unknown. No much larger clone exists at a distance of one base, and base qualities are not known. The trial excluded patients who had a history of autoimmune disease or were on systemic immunosuppression. Peripheral blood for TCR sequencing was collected from all dose cohorts at baseline, on cycle 4 day 1, and on cycle 7 day 1. The samples were drawn from a first-in-human, open-label, multicenter phase I dose-escalation trial of ivuxolimab. Adults with locally advanced or metastatic head and neck squamous cell, hepatocellular, melanoma or renal cell carcinoma were enrolled in the trial. Before TCR sequencing, CD4+ and CD8+ T cells were separately sorted from peripheral blood. The data derive from a study of OX40 agonist ivuxolimab in advanced cancers. Turning to the overall study: Ivuxolimab, which targeted the costimulatory receptor OX40 (CD134), was an agonistic, fully human IgG2 monoclonal antibody. Intravenous ivuxolimab was administered to patients every 2 weeks at six dose levels: 0.01, 0.1, 0.3, 1.5, 3 and 10 mg/kg. Of the roughly 53 patients in dose escalation, approximately 20 had hepatocellular carcinoma, some 15 had melanoma, 9 had renal cell carcinoma and 9 had head and neck cancer. The dose-escalation cohort was about 87% male with a mean age of around 62 years, ranging from 23 to 79. Patients were allowed to have had prior anti-PD-1, anti-PD-L1 or anti-CTLA-4 therapy, and around two fifths of the dose-escalation patients had been treated with checkpoint inhibitors. Three dose-escalation patients achieved partial responses, one with hepatocellular carcinoma and two with cutaneous melanoma. The point of sequencing TCRbeta in the periphery was to test whether ivuxolimab changed TCR sequence diversity and drove clonal T-cell expansion. The monotherapy dose-escalation portion (N of about 52 patients) of the phase I ivuxolimab trial is reported in the paper. General study outcomes and caveats: After ivuxolimab, expanded clones were on average more numerous among CD8+ T cells than among CD4+ T cells. Low levels of normalized T-cell clonal expansion were also seen in some nonresponding patients. In the 0.1-3.0 mg/kg groups, partial responders were among the patients with the lowest normalized peripheral clonal expansion, particularly in CD8+ T cells. At doses from 0.1 to 3.0 mg/kg, clonal expansion was seen in both CD4+ and CD8+ blood T cells between baseline and week 6. The antigen specificity of the peripheral T cells that underwent clonal expansion was not determined.

For sequencing of the TCRbeta CDR3 region, genomic DNA was extracted from the sorted cells. TCRbeta CDR3 regions were sequenced using the immunoSEQ Assay. TCRdb took over this immuneACCESS table, retaining in-frame rearrangements with V and J assigned. Such tables are incomplete; in checked studies, under half of the missing clones stem from an unresolved V gene, and the remainder is unexplained. This sample holds about 53,000 clones; roughly 84% were observed only once. The top ten constitute about 4.5% of the sample. Counted from cysteine to phenylalanine, this CDR3 has 15 amino acids. Of the read, only the CDR3 DNA is kept; its 45 bases are in frame from base 1. CDR1 and CDR2 are read off the germline V gene as MDHEN and SYDVKM. Trimming takes 1 base off V and 7 bases off J; junction bases not matched to a gene: 6.

This material consisted of CD4+ or CD8+ T cells sorted from blood, taken in a trial of the OX40 agonist ivuxolimab. This receptor was obtained from an adult with an advanced solid tumor such as melanoma, head and neck, liver or kidney cancer. Recombination joined TRBV28 with TRBJ2-7, with 11 central nucleotides matching TRBD2. The sequenced DNA is TGTGCCAGCAGTTTATTAGCGGGAGGGCCTAGGGAGCAGTACTTC. Translated, this is CASSLLAGGPREQYF.